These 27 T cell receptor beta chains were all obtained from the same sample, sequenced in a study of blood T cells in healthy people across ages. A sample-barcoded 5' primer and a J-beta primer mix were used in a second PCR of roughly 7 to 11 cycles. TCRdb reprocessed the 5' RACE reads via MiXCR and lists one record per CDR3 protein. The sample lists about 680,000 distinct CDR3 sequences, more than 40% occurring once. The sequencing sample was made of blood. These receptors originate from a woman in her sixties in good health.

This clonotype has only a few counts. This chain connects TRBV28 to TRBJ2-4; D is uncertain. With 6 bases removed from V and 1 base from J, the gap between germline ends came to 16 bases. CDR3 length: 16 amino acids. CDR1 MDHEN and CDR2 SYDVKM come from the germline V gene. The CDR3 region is CASSLQTHGAKNIQYF. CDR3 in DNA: TGTGCCAGCAGCTTACAAACCCACGGGGCCAAAAACATTCAGTACTTC.

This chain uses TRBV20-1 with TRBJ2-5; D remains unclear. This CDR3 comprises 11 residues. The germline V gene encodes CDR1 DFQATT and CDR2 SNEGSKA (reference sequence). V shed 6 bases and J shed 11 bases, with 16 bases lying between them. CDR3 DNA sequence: TGCAGTGCCTATCAGTGGAGTGAGCAGTACTTC. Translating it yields CSAYQWSEQYF.

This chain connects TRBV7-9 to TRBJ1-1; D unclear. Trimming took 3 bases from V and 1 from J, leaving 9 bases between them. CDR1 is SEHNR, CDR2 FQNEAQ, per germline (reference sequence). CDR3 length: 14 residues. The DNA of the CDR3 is TGTGCCAGCAGCTTCCTGACTCAGAACACTGAAGCTTTCTTT. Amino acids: CASSFLTQNTEAFF.

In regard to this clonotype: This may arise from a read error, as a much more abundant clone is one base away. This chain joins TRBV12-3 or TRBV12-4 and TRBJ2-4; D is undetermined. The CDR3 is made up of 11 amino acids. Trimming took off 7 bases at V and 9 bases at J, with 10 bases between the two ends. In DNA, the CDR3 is TGTGCCAGCAAGGTACTGAGCATTCAGTACTTC. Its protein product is CASKVLSIQYF.

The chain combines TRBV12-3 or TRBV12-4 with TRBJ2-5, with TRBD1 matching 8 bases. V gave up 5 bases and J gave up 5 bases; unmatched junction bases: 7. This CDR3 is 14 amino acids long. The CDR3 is CASSPWTGMETQYF. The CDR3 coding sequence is TGTGCCAGCAGTCCTTGGACAGGGATGGAGACCCAGTACTTC.

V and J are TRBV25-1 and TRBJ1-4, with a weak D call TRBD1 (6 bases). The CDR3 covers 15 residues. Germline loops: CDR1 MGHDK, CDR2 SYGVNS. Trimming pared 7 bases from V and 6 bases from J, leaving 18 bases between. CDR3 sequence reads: CASTQRGVGDEKLFF. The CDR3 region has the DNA TGTGCCAGCACCCAAAGGGGGGTCGGAGATGAAAAACTGTTTTTT.

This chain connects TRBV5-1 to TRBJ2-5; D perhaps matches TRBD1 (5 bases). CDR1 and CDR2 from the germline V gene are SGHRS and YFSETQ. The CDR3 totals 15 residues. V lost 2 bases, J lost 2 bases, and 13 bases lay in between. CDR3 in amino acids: CASSFGQGRQETQYF. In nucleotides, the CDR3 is TGCGCCAGCAGCTTCGGGCAGGGAAGGCAAGAGACCCAGTACTTC.

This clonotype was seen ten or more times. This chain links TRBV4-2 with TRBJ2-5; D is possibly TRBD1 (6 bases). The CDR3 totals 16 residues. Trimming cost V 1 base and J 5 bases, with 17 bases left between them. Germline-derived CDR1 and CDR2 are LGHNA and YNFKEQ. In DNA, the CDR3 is TGTGCCAGCAGCCAAGCGGCACAGGGAGCGTTGGAGACCCAGTACTTC. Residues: CASSQAAQGALETQYF.

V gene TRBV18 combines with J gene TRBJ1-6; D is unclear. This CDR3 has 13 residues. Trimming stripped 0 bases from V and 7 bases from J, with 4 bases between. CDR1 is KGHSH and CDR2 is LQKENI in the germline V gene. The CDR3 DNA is TGTGCCAGCTCACCACCAAGGAATTCACCCCTCCACTTT. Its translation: CASSPPRNSPLHF.

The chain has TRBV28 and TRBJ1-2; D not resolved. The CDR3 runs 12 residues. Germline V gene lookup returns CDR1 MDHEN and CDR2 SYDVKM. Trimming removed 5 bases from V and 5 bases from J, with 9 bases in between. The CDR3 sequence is CASSAERYGYTF. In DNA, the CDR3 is TGTGCCAGCAGTGCTGAAAGATATGGCTACACCTTC.

As DNA, the CDR3 is TGTGCCAGCAGTTCCACTAGCGGGGGGCCCAAAGATACGCAGTATTTT. It specifies CASSSTSGGPKDTQYF. The chain joins TRBV12-3 or TRBV12-4 to TRBJ2-3; 12 positions match TRBD2. The CDR3 is made up of 16 amino acids. With 4 bases clipped from V and 5 bases from J, the junction kept 7 bases outside the gene matches.

The CDR3 is CSVALLLLETQYF. The DNA of the CDR3 is TGCAGCGTTGCTTTGTTGCTCTTGGAGACCCAGTACTTC. V gene TRBV29-1 combines with J gene TRBJ2-5; D not resolved. The CDR3 extends over 13 amino acids. V lost 4 bases to trimming and J lost 5 bases, with 14 bases between them. Germline CDR1 and CDR2: SQVTM and ANQGSEA. Based on the CDR3 plus reference TRBV29-1 and TRBJ2-5, the full variable domain is SAVISQKPSRDICQRGTSLTIQCQVDSQVTMMFWYRQQPGQSLTLIATANQGSEATYESGFVIDKFPISRPNLTFSTLTVSNMSPEDSSIYLCSVALLLLETQYFGPGTRLLVL.

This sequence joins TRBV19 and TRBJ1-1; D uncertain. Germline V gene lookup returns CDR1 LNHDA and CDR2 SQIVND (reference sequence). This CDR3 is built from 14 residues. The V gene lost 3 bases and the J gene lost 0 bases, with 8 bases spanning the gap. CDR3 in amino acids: CASSMQSLNTEAFF. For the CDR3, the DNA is TGTGCCAGTAGTATGCAGTCGTTGAACACTGAAGCTTTCTTT.

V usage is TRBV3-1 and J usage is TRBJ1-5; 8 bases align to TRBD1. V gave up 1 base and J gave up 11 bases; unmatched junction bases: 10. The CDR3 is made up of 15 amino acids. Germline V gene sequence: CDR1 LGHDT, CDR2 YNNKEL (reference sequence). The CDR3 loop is CASSQGTGSVLAQHF. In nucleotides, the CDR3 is TGTGCCAGCAGCCAAGGGACAGGGTCAGTCCTGGCCCAGCATTTT.

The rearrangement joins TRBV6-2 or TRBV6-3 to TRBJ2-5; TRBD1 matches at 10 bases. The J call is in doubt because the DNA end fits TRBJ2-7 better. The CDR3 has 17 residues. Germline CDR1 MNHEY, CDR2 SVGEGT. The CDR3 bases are TGTGCCAGCAGTTACCGCCCCCATGGGACAGGGGCCTACGAGCAGTACTTC. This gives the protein CASSYRPHGTGAYEQYF.

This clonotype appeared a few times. The CDR3 sequence is CASSQKEVFNSPLHF. In DNA, the CDR3 is TGTGCCAGCAGCCAAAAGGAGGTCTTTAATTCACCCCTCCACTTT. This rearrangement joins TRBV4-2 to TRBJ1-6; D unresolved. Germline loops: CDR1 LGHNA, CDR2 YNFKEQ. The CDR3 is 15 amino acids. The V end was cut by 2 bases, the J end by 6 bases, with 11 bases between.

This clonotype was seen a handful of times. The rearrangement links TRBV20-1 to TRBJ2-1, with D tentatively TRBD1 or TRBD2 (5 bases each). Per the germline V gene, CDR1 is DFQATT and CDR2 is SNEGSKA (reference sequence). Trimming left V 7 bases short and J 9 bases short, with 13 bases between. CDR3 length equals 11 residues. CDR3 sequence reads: CSGLTRGEQFF. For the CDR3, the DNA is TGCAGTGGTCTCACTAGGGGTGAGCAGTTCTTC.

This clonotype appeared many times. In DNA form, the CDR3 reads TGCAGTGCTCGGAGCTCCTACGAGCAGTACTTC. Its protein product is CSARSSYEQYF. The gene calls are TRBV20-1 and TRBJ2-7; the D is unclear. Germline CDR1 and CDR2: DFQATT and SNEGSKA (reference sequence). Trimming removed 5 bases from V and 0 bases from J, with 5 bases in between. There are 11 residues in the CDR3.

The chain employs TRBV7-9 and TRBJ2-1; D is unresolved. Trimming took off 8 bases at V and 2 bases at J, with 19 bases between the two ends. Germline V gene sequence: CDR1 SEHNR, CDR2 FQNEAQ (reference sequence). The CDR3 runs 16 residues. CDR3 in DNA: TGTGCCAGCCACGTGCCAGAACGAAACGCCTACAATGAGCAGTTCTTC. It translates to CASHVPERNAYNEQFF.

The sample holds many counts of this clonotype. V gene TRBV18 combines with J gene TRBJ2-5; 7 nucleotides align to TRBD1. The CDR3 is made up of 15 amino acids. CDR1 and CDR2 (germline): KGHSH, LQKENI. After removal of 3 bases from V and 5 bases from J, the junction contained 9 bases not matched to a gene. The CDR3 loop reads CASSPVLDRSETQYF. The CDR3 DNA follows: TGTGCCAGCTCACCCGTCCTGGACAGGTCGGAGACCCAGTACTTC.

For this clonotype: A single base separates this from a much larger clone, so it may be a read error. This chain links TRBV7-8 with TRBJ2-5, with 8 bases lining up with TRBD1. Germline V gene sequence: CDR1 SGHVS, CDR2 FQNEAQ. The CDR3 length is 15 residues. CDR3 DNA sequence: TGTGTCAGCAGCACAGGACAGGGAACCATGGGGACCCAGTACTTC. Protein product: CVSSTGQGTMGTQYF.

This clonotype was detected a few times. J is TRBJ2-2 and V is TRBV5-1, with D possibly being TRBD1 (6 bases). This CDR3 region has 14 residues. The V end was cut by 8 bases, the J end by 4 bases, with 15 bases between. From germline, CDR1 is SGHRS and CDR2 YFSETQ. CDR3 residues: CASQVGQTTGELFF. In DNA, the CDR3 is TGCGCCAGTCAGGTGGGACAAACCACCGGGGAGCTGTTTTTT.

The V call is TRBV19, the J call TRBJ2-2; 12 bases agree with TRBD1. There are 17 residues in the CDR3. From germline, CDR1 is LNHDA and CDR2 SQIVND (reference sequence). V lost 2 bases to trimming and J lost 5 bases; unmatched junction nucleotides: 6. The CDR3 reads CASSIRRDRGRTGELFF. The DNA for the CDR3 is TGTGCCAGTAGTATACGGAGGGACAGGGGGCGAACCGGGGAGCTGTTTTTT.

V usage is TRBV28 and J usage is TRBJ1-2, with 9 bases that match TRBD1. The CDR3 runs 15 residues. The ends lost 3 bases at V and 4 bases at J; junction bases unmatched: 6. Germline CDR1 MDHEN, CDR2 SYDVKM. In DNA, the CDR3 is TGTGCCAGCAGTTTTCGGGACAGGGTCTTCTATGGCTACACCTTC. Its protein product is CASSFRDRVFYGYTF.

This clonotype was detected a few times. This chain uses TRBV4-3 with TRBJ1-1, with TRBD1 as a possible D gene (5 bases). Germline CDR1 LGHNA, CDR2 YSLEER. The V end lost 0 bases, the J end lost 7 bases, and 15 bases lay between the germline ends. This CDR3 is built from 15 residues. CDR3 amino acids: CASSQDDPWGDEAFF. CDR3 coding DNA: TGCGCCAGCAGCCAAGATGACCCTTGGGGGGATGAAGCTTTCTTT.

The CDR3, as DNA: TGCGCCAGCAGATGGGACAGGGGAACCTACGAGCAGTACTTC. Protein product: CASRWDRGTYEQYF. The genes are TRBV5-1 and TRBJ2-7; 10 bases map to TRBD1. Germline V gene data show CDR1 as SGHRS and CDR2 as YFSETQ. The CDR3 runs 14 residues. The V segment lost 5 bases and the J segment 2 bases; nucleotides outside the gene matches: 4.

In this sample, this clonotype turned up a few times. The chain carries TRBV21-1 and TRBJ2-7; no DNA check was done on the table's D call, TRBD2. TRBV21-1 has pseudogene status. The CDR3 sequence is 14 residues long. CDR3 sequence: CASTSEGYGHEQYF. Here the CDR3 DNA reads TGTGCCAGCACCTCCGAGGGTTATGGCCACGAGCAGTACTTC.